This T cell receptor (beta chain) was identified in a study of blood T cells in healthy people across ages. Whole-study findings and limits: Researchers said unsorted PBMCs prevented a conclusive naive versus antigen-experienced comparison.

CDR3 length equals 16 residues. Trimming left V 2 bases short and J 3 bases short, with 15 bases between. Germline CDR1 is SGHAT and CDR2 is FQDESV (reference sequence). A second PCR of 7 to 11 cycles used a sample-barcoded 5' primer and a J-beta primer mix. TCRdb redid the calling of the 5' RACE reads with MiXCR, one entry per CDR3 protein. Here the sample spans about 1.5 million distinct CDR3 sequences, roughly two fifths being singletons. As regards this clonotype: No antigen is known for it.

Input material: blood. This chain joins TRBV11-1 and TRBJ2-3; no definite D call. This receptor was obtained from a woman aged 18-29 years in good health. This CDR3 reads CASSLSHSPTTDTQYF. The DNA for the CDR3 is TGTGCCAGCAGCTTATCACACAGCCCTACTACAGATACGCAGTATTTT.